The clone carrying this T cell receptor (beta chain) was detected only once. The data originate from a study of blood T cell repertoires in COVID-19. Study as a whole: Sites across the United States, Italy and Spain contributed samples from acute and convalescent COVID-19. The cDNA or gDNA used as material had been derived from T cells, B-cell-depleted T cells, or PBMCs.

CDR3 length equals 12 residues. Germline values: CDR1 MNHNY, CDR2 SVGAGI (reference sequence). Trimming cost V 7 bases and J 5 bases, with 12 bases left between them. As processed by the authors: Nucleated cell number was recorded as an estimate derived from reference gene primer amplification. The table came from immunoSEQ multiplex PCR; TCRdb's copy has only in-frame clones and leaves some out. V and J calls and clone size are copied from that table; D and trimming were computed from the DNA. The table includes approximately 36,000 clones, 75% to 85% detected once. Sequencing was done on a sample of peripheral blood. This chain joins TRBV6-6 and TRBJ2-7; TRBD2 might be the D (5 bases). This receptor was taken from a human donor in a cohort sampled during active or convalescent COVID-19. The donor label of this sample is uncertain. The DNA of the CDR3 is TGTGCCAGCATAGCATCCGGGAACGAGCAGTACTTC. It yields the protein CASIASGNEQYF.